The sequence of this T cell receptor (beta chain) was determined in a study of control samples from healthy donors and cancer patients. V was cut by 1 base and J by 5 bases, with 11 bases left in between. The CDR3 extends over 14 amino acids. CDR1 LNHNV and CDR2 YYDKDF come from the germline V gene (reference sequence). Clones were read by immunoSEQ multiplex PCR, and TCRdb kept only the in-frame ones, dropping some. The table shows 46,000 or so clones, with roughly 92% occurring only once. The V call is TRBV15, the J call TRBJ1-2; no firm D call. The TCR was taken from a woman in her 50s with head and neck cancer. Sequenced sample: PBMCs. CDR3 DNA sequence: TGTGCCACCAGCAGAGCCCCAGGCTCTTATGGCTACACCTTC. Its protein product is CATSRAPGSYGYTF.